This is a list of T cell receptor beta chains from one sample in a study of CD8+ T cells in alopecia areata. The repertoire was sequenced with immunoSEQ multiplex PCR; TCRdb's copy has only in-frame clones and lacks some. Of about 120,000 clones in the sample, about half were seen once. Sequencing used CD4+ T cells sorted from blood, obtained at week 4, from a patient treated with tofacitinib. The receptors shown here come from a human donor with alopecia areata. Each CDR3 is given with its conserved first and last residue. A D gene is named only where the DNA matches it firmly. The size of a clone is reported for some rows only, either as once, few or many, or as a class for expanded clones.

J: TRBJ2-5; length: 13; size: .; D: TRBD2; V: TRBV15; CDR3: CATSSQLAETQYF; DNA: TGTGCCACCAGCAGCCAACTAGCGGAGACCCAGTACTTC
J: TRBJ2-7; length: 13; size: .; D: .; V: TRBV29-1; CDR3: CSAAGLHSYEQYF; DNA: TGCAGCGCGGCGGGACTCCACTCCTACGAGCAGTACTTC
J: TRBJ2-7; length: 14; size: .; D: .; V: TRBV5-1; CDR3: CASSLEGGQYEQYF; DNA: TGCGCCAGCAGCTTGGAGGGGGGCCAATACGAGCAGTACTTC
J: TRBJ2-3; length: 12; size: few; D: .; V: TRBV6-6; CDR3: CASRASTDTQYF; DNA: TGTGCCAGCAGGGCTAGCACAGATACGCAGTATTTT
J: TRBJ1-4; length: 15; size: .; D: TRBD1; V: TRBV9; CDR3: CASSVEADRGEKLFF; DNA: TGTGCCAGCAGCGTAGAGGCGGACAGGGGTGAAAAACTGTTTTTT
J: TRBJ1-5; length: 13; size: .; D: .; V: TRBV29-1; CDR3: CSVGTAQNQPQHF; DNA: TGCAGCGTTGGGACAGCTCAGAATCAGCCCCAGCATTTT
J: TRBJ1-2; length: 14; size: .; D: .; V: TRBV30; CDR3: CAWSVQFAGYGYTF; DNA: TGTGCCTGGAGTGTACAGTTTGCGGGCTATGGCTACACCTTC
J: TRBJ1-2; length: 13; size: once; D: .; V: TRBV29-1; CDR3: CSVDSGTNYGYTF; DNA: TGCAGCGTTGATTCCGGGACAAACTATGGCTACACCTTC
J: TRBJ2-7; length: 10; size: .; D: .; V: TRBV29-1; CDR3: CSAGTYEQYF; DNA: TGCAGCGCCGGGACCTACGAGCAGTACTTC
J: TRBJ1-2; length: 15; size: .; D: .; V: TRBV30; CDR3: CAWSKPIRGSRGYTF; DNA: TGTGCCTGGAGTAAACCGATTCGGGGCTCAAGGGGCTACACCTTC
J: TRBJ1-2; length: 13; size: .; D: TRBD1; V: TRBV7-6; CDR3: CASSLNRGHGYTF; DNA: TGTGCCAGCAGCTTAAACAGGGGGCATGGCTACACCTTC
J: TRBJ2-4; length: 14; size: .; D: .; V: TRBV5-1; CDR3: CASSLEGRVDIQYF; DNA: TGCGCCAGCAGCTTGGAGGGCAGGGTGGACATTCAGTACTTC
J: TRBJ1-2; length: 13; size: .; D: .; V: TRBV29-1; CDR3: CSVVKQESMSYTF; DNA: TGCAGCGTGGTTAAACAGGAATCGATGAGCTACACCTTC
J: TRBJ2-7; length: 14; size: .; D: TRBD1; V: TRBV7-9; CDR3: CASSAGTGNYEQYF; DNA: TGTGCCAGCAGCGCTGGGACAGGGAACTACGAGCAGTACTTC
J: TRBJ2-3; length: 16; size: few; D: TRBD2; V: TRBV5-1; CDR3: CASSLMASGVTDTQYF; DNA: TGCGCCAGCAGCTTAATGGCTAGCGGGGTCACAGATACGCAGTATTTT
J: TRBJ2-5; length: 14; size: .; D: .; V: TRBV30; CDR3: CAWSPEGGRETQYF; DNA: TGTGCCTGGAGTCCCGAGGGGGGAAGAGAGACCCAGTACTTC
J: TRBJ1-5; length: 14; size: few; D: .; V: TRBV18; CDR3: CASSPGLSNQPQHF; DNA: TGTGCCAGCTCACCAGGGTTGAGCAATCAGCCCCAGCATTTT
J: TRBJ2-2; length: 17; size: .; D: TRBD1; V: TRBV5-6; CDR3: CASSLLGTGINTGELFF; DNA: TGTGCCAGCAGCCTATTAGGGACAGGGATTAACACCGGGGAGCTGTTTTTT
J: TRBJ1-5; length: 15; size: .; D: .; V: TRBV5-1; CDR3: CASSLEGDSNQPQHF; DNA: TGCGCCAGCAGCTTGGAGGGTGATAGCAATCAGCCCCAGCATTTT
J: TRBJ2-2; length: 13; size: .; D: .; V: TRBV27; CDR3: CASSLRGGGELFF; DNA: TGTGCCAGCAGTTTACGCGGAGGGGGGGAGCTGTTTTTT
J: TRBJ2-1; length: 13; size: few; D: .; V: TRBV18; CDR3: CASSPNGGDEQFF; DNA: TGTGCCAGCTCGCCCAACGGAGGGGATGAGCAGTTCTTC
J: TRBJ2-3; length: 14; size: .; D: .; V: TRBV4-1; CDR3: CASSQERPPDTQYF; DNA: TGCGCCAGCAGCCAAGAGCGACCCCCAGATACGCAGTATTTT
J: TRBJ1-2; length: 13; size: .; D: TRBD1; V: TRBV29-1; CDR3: CSVVGQEGFGYTF; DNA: TGCAGCGTTGTTGGACAGGAGGGGTTTGGCTACACCTTC
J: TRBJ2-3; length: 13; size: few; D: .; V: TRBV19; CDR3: CASSTTGEDTQYF; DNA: TGTGCCAGTAGTACCACCGGGGAAGATACGCAGTATTTT
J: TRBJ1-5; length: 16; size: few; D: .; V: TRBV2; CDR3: CASSEQGRVGNQPQHF; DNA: TGTGCCAGCAGTGAACAGGGCAGGGTAGGAAATCAGCCCCAGCATTTT
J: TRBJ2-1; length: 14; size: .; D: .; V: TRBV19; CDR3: CASRRRSSENEQFF; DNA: TGTGCCAGTAGACGGCGGAGCTCCGAGAATGAGCAGTTCTTC
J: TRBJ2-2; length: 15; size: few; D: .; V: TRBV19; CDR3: CASSDPPGARPELFF; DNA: TGTGCCAGTAGTGACCCCCCGGGAGCTCGGCCGGAGCTGTTTTTT
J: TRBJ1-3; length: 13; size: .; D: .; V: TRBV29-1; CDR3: CSVDLGSGNTIYF; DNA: TGCAGCGTTGACCTGGGCTCTGGAAACACCATATATTTT
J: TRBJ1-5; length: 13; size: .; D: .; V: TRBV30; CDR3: CAWGAGANQPQHF; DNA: TGTGCCTGGGGCGCGGGGGCGAATCAGCCCCAGCATTTT
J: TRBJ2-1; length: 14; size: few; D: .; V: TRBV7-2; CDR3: CASSFSQVIDEQFF; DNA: TGTGCCAGCAGCTTTTCCCAGGTTATCGATGAGCAGTTCTTC